Listed below are T cell receptor beta chains from one sample, sequenced in a study of radiation and T cells in renal cell carcinoma. Only in-frame clones appear in the TCRdb table, and some are missing; sequencing was by immunoSEQ multiplex PCR. The sample records some 120,000 clones, around 90% being singletons. The sequences come from blood, collected from a patient whose treatment included radiotherapy and nephrectomy. The receptors here all came from a woman aged 70 to 79 with renal cell carcinoma. Both conserved end residues are part of each CDR3. The order of the fields is V gene, J gene, D gene, clone size, CDR3 DNA, CDR3 protein. The D gene is left open where the match is weak. Size is stated for part of the rows, as once, few or many counts, or as a class when the clone is expanded.

TRBV7-2	TRBJ1-1	.	.	TGTGCCAGCAGCGCAGAAACAGGGATCCGGACCACTGAAGCTTTCTTT	CASSAETGIRTTEAFF
TRBV28	TRBJ1-5	.	.	TGTGCCAGCAGTTCTGGGAATCAGCCCCAGCATTTT	CASSSGNQPQHF
TRBV11-1	TRBJ2-1	.	.	TGTGCCAGCAGCTTACAGGGTACTGAGCAGTTCTTC	CASSLQGTEQFF
TRBV15	TRBJ1-1	.	.	TGTGCCACCAGCAGAGTCCAGGAAGCTTTCTTT	CATSRVQEAFF
TRBV21-1	TRBJ1-1	.	.	TGTGCCAGCAGCAAATCGGACAGGGGGGAAATTGGCACTGAAGCTTTCTTT	CASSKSDRGEIGTEAFF
TRBV2	TRBJ1-2	.	.	TGTGCCAGCAGTGAAGGAAACGGGTATGGCTACACCTTC	CASSEGNGYGYTF
TRBV30	TRBJ1-2	.	few	TGTGCCTGGAGTAACGGGGCAGGAAAGGGCTACACCTTC	CAWSNGAGKGYTF
TRBV6-6	TRBJ2-7	.	.	TGTGCCAGCAGTTACGGGGGGTCTTTCGAGCAGTACTTC	CASSYGGSFEQYF
TRBV29-1	TRBJ2-7	.	.	TGCAGCGTTGAACTGAGGGCGGCAAACTACGAGCAGTACTTC	CSVELRAANYEQYF
TRBV27	TRBJ2-1	.	.	TGTGCCAGCAGTTTATCCACAGGGAATGAGCAGTTCTTC	CASSLSTGNEQFF
TRBV6-6	TRBJ1-2	TRBD1	.	TGTGCCAGCACCCAACCGGGGGACAGCTATGGCTACACCTTC	CASTQPGDSYGYTF
TRBV19	TRBJ2-1	.	.	TGTGCCAGTAGTACCGCAGTCGTTTCCTACAATGAGCAGTTCTTC	CASSTAVVSYNEQFF
TRBV28	TRBJ1-5	TRBD1	.	TGTGCCAGCAGTCTCGGGACAGCCAATCAGCCCCAGCATTTT	CASSLGTANQPQHF
TRBV7-9	TRBJ1-1	.	.	TGTGCCAGCAGCTCGACAGGCCGTGGCACTGAAGCTTTCTTT	CASSSTGRGTEAFF
TRBV11-2	TRBJ1-4	.	.	TGTGCCAGCAGCTTAGAGGGAAGGGGAAAACTGTTTTTT	CASSLEGRGKLFF
TRBV11-3	TRBJ2-5	TRBD2	.	TGTGCCAGCAGCATTCCCGGGACTAGCCGAGAGACCCAGTACTTC	CASSIPGTSRETQYF
TRBV9	TRBJ1-2	.	.	TGTGCCAGCAGCGTGGAGCTTAACTATGGCTACACCTTC	CASSVELNYGYTF
TRBV5-1	TRBJ1-6	TRBD1	.	TGCGCCAGCGGACAGGGTCGCTCCTATAATTCACCCCTCCACTTT	CASGQGRSYNSPLHF
TRBV10-1	TRBJ1-2	.	.	TGCGCCAGCAGAGAGGGGAGCTACACCTTC	CASREGSYTF
TRBV15	TRBJ1-4	.	once	TGTGCCACCAGCAGAAACTCCGGGGGGCAACGGGAAAAACTGTTTTTT	CATSRNSGGQREKLFF
TRBV5-4	TRBJ1-2	.	.	TGTGCCAGCAGCTTGCTAACAAAACCCGATGGCTACACCTTC	CASSLLTKPDGYTF
TRBV5-1	TRBJ2-1	TRBD2	.	TGCGCCAGCAGCCAGGGACTAGCGGGGGCAGGGGAGCAGTTCTTC	CASSQGLAGAGEQFF
TRBV5-8	TRBJ2-5	.	.	TGTGCCAGCAGACGATGGGACGTGGGGAGAGAGACCCAGTACTTC	CASRRWDVGRETQYF
TRBV15	TRBJ2-7	.	.	TGTGCCACCAGCAGAAATATCGGGCCTGACTACGAGCAGTACTTC	CATSRNIGPDYEQYF
TRBV5-6	TRBJ1-2	.	.	TGTGCCAGCAGGAAGGACCGAACCCCGGGGGGCTACACCTTC	CASRKDRTPGGYTF
TRBV6-1	TRBJ2-7	.	.	TGTGCCAGTGAATTTAATGGGGGCTCCTCTACGAGGCAGTACTTC	CASEFNGGSSTRQYF
TRBV5-1	TRBJ1-1	TRBD1	few	TGCGCCAGCAGCGTCACTCAGGGGGGGAACACTGAAGCTTTCTTT	CASSVTQGGNTEAFF
TRBV6-5	TRBJ2-5	.	.	TGTGCCAGCAGAAGAATTGCGGGGAGCCAAGAGACCCAGTACTTC	CASRRIAGSQETQYF
TRBV4-2	TRBJ1-4	TRBD1	.	TGTGCCAGCAGCCAGAGACAGGGGGGTTTTGAAAAACTGTTTTTT	CASSQRQGGFEKLFF
TRBV5-1	TRBJ2-7	.	.	TGCGCCAGCAGCTCGGAGGTCGGGGCCTGGAACGAGCAGTACTTC	CASSSEVGAWNEQYF
TRBV4-3	TRBJ1-4	.	.	TGCGCCAGCAGCCACAATACAGCCACCAATGAAAAACTGTTTTTT	CASSHNTATNEKLFF
TRBV19	TRBJ1-2	TRBD1	.	TGTGCCAGTAGTATAAGCCTTATCGGACAGGGGGCCTCCGTCTACGGCTACACCTTC	CASSISLIGQGASVYGYTF
TRBV28	TRBJ1-2	.	few	TGTGCCAGCAGTTTAGGGACGGCTATTAACTATGGCTACACCTTC	CASSLGTAINYGYTF
TRBV28	TRBJ1-1	.	.	TGTGCCAGCAGTTTAAGGTTGGCAGGGCTGAACACTGAAGCTTTCTTT	CASSLRLAGLNTEAFF
TRBV9	TRBJ1-4	TRBD1	.	TGTGCCAGCAGCTCGAGGGGACAGGGGGGAGAAAAACTGTTTTTT	CASSSRGQGGEKLFF
TRBV5-5	TRBJ1-5	TRBD1	.	TGTGCCAGCAGCTTGAGGACAGGTCGGTTGAATCAGCCCCAGCATTTT	CASSLRTGRLNQPQHF
TRBV19	TRBJ2-1	.	.	TGTGCCAGTAGTATAGAGGATGAGCAGTTCTTC	CASSIEDEQFF
TRBV27	TRBJ1-6	TRBD1	.	TGTGCCAGCAGTCGGCCGGGACAGGGACTTTCACCCCTCCACTTT	CASSRPGQGLSPLHF
TRBV19	TRBJ1-1	.	.	TGTGCCAGCCGGGGGGAGGCCGGGACTAACACTGAAGCTTTCTTT	CASRGEAGTNTEAFF
TRBV6-5	TRBJ2-3	.	.	TGTGCCAGCAGTCCGCAGGGGGGAAGCACAGATACGCAGTATTTT	CASSPQGGSTDTQYF
TRBV5-4	TRBJ2-7	.	.	TGTGCCAGCAGCTTTCAGCTCTCCTACGAGCAGTACTTC	CASSFQLSYEQYF
TRBV25-1	TRBJ1-4	.	.	TGTGCCAGCAGTGCAGCGTTAATTGAAAAACTGTTTTTT	CASSAALIEKLFF
TRBV2	TRBJ1-1	TRBD1	.	TGTGCCAGCAGAGGGGGGGGGACAGGGTATTTAACGGCTTTCTTT	CASRGGGTGYLTAFF
TRBV30	TRBJ2-3	.	.	TGTGCCTGGAGTGTAGTCAGCCGCCAAGATACGCAGTATTTT	CAWSVVSRQDTQYF
TRBV6-5	TRBJ2-7	TRBD2	.	TGTGCCAGCCGAAGGGGACTAGCGGGGGACTACGAGCAGTACTTC	CASRRGLAGDYEQYF
TRBV5-6	TRBJ1-2	TRBD1	.	TGTGCCAGCACCCCGTTTTTTAACAGGACAGGGAATGGCTACACCTTC	CASTPFFNRTGNGYTF
TRBV6-1	TRBJ1-1	TRBD1	.	TGTGCCAGCAGTTCCGGGACAGGGGTCGTGGAGGCTTTCTTT	CASSSGTGVVEAFF
TRBV6-1	TRBJ1-6	.	once	TGTGCCAGCAGTGACGTGTCACCCCTCCACTTT	CASSDVSPLHF
TRBV7-3	TRBJ1-1	.	.	TGTGCCAGCAGACCAGATCCCCCAACTGAAGCTTTCTTT	CASRPDPPTEAFF
TRBV6-1	TRBJ2-2	.	.	TGTGCCACCGGACGGAACACCGGGGAGCTGTTTTTT	CATGRNTGELFF
TRBV7-2	TRBJ2-5	.	.	TGTGCCAGCAGCCTCAGCCTAGCGCCCCAAGAGACCCAGTACTTC	CASSLSLAPQETQYF